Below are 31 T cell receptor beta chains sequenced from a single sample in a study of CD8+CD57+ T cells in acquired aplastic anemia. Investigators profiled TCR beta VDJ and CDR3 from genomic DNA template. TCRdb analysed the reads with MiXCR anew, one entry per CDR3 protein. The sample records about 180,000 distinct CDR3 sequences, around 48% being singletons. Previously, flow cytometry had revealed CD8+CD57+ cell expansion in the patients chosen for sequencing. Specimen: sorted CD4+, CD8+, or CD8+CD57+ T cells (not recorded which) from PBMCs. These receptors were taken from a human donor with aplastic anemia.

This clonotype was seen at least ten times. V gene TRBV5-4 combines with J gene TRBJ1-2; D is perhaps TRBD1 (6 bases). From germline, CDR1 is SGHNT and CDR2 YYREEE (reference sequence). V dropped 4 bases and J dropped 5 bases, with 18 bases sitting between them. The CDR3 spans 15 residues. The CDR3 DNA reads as TGTGCCAGCAGCCCACAGGGAGGTAGTGGTTATGGCTACACCTTC. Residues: CASSPQGGSGYGYTF. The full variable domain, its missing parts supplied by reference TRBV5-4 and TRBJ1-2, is ETGVTQSPTHLIKTRGQQVTLRCSSQSGHNTVSWYQQALGQGPQFIFQYYREEENGRGNFPPRFSGLQFPNYSSELNVNALELDDSALYLCASSPQGGSGYGYTFGSGTRLTVV.

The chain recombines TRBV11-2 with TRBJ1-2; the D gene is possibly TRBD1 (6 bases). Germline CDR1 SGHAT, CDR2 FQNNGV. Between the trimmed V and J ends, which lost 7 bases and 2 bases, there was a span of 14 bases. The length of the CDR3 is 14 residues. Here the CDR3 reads CASTATQGNYGYTF. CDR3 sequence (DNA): TGTGCCAGCACCGCTACGCAGGGGAACTATGGCTACACCTTC. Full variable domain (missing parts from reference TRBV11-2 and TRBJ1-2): EAGVAQSPRYKIIEKRQSVAFWCNPISGHATLYWYQQILGQGPKLLIQFQNNGVVDDSQLPKDRFSAERLKGVDSTLKIQPAKLEDSAVYLCASTATQGNYGYTFGSGTRLTVV.

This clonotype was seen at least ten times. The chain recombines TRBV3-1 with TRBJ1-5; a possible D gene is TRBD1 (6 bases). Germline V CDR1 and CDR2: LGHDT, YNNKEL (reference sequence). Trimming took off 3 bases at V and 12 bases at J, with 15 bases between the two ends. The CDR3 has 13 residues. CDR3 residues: CASSQRSRGHQHF. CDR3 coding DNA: TGTGCCAGCAGCCAGAGGAGCAGGGGCCACCAGCATTTT.

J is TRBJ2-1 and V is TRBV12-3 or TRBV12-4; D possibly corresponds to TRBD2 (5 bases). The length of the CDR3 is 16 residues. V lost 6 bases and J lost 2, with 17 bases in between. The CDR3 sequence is CASSPLSGWTYNEQFF. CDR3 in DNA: TGTGCCAGCAGCCCCCTATCGGGGTGGACCTACAATGAGCAGTTCTTC.

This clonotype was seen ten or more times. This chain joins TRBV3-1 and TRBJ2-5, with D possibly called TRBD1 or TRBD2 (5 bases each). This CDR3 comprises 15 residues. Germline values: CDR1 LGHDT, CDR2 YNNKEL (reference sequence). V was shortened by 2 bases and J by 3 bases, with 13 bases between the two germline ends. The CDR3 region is CASSQTARDEETQYF. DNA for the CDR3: TGTGCCAGCAGCCAAACAGCCAGGGACGAAGAGACCCAGTACTTC.

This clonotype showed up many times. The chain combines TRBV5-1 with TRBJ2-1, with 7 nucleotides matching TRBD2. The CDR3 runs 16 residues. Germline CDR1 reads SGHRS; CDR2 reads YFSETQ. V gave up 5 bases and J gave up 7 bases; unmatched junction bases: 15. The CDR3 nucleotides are TGCGCCAGCAGTCCTCCTGTAGGAGCGGGGTATAATGAGCAGTTCTTC. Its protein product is CASSPPVGAGYNEQFF. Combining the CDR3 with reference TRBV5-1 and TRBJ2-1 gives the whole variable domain KAGVTQTPRYLIKTRGQQVTLSCSPISGHRSVSWYQQTPGQGLQFLFEYFSETQRNKGNFPGRFSGRQFSNSRSEMNVSTLELGDSALYLCASSPPVGAGYNEQFFGPGTRLTVL.

CDR3 nucleotide sequence: TGTGCCAGCAGCCAACCCAACCAGGAGCTGTTTTTT. This translates into CASSQPNQELFF. The chain joins TRBV7-9 to TRBJ2-2; the D is unclear. The V end was cut by 5 bases, the J end by 10 bases, with 11 bases between. Germline V gene sequence: CDR1 SEHNR, CDR2 FQNEAQ (reference sequence). The CDR3 totals 12 residues.

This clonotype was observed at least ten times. CDR3 nucleotides: TGTGCCAGCAGCCGACAGGTCACAGATACGCAGTATTTT. It specifies CASSRQVTDTQYF. The V gene is TRBV7-2, the J gene TRBJ2-3, with D possibly TRBD1 on 6 matching bases. Germline V lookup: CDR1 SGHTA, CDR2 FQGNSA. V was trimmed by 5 bases and J by 2 bases, leaving 8 bases between them. This CDR3 has 13 residues.

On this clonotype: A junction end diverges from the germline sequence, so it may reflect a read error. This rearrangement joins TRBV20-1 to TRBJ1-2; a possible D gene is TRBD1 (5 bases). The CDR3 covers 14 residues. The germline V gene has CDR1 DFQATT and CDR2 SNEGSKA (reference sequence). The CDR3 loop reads CSASDPGGRGGYTF. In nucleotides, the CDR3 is TGCAGTGCTAGTGATCCGGGGGGTAGAGGCGGCTACACCTTT.

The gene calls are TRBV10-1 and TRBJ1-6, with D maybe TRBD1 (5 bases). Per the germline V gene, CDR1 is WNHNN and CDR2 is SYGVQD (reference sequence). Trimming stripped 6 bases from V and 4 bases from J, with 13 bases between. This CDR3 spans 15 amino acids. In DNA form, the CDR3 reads TGCGCCAGCAGCGGACACTTAGAATATAATTCACCCCTCCACTTT. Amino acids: CASSGHLEYNSPLHF.

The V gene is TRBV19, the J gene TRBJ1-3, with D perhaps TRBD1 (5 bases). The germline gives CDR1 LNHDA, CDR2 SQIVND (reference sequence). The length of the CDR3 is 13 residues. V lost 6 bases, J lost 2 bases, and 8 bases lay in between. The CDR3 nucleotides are TGTGCCAGTAGAAGGGGACCTGGAAACACCATATATTTT. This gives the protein CASRRGPGNTIYF.

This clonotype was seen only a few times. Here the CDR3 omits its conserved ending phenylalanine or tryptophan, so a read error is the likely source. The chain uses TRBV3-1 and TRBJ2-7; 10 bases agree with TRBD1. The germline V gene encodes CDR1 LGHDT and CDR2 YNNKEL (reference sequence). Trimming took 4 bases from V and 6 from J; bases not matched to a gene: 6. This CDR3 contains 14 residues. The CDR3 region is CASSLRGQGSEQYL. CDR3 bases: TGTGCCAGCAGCCTCCGGGGACAGGGGAGCGAGCAGTACCTC.

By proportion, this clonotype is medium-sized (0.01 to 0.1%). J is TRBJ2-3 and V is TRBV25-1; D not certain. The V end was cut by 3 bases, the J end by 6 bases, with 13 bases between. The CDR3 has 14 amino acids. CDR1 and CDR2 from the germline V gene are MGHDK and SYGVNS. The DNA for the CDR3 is TGTGCCAGCAGTGATGTTTTAGGCCTGGATACGCAGTATTTT. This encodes CASSDVLGLDTQYF. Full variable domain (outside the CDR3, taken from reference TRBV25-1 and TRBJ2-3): EADIYQTPRYLVIGTGKKITLECSQTMGHDKMYWYQQDPGMELHLIHYSYGVNSTEKGDLSSESTVSRIRTEHFPLTLESARPSHTSQYLCASSDVLGLDTQYFGPGTRLTVL.

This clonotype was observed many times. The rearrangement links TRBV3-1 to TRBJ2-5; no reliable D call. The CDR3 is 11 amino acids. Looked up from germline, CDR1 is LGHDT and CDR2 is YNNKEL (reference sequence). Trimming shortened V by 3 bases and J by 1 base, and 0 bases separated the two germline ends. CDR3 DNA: TGTGCCAGCAGCCACCAAGAGACCCAGTACTTC. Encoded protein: CASSHQETQYF.

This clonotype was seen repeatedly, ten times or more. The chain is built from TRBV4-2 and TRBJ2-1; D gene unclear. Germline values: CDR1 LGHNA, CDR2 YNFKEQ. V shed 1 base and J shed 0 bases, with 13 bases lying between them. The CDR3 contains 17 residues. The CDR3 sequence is CASSQVFGGSSYNEQFF. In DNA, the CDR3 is TGTGCCAGCAGCCAAGTATTTGGTGGTAGCTCCTACAATGAGCAGTTCTTC.

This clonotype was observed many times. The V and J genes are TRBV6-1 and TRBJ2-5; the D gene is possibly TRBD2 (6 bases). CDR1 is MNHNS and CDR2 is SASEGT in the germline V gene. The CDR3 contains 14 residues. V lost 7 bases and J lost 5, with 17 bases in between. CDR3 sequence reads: CASTESGGVETQYF. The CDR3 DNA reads TGTGCCAGCACCGAAAGTGGCGGGGTCGAGACCCAGTACTTC.

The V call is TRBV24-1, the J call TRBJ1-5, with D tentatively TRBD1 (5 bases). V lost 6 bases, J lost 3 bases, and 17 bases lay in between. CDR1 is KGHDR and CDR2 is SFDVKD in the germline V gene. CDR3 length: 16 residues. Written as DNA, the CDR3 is TGTGCCACCAGTAGCTTCGACAGCAGATACAATCAGCCCCAGCATTTT. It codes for CATSSFDSRYNQPQHF.

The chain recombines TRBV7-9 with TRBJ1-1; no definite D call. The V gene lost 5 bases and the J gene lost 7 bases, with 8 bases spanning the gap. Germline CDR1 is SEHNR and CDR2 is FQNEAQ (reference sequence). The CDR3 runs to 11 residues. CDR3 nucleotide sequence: TGTGCCAGCAGCAACCGAGGTGAAGCTTTCTTT. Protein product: CASSNRGEAFF.

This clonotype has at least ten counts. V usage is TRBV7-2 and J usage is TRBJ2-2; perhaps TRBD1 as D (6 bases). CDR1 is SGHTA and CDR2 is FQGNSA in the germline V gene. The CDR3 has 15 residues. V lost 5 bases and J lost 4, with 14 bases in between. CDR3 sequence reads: CASSGQPPGTGELFF. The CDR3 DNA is TGTGCCAGCAGCGGACAGCCTCCAGGCACCGGGGAGCTGTTTTTT.

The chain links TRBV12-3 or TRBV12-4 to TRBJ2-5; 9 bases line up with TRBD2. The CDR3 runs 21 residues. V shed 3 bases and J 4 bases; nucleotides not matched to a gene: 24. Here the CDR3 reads CASSFPTPASGVPSVRETQYF. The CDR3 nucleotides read TGTGCCAGCAGTTTCCCCACCCCGGCTAGCGGGGTCCCCTCAGTGAGAGAGACCCAGTACTTC.

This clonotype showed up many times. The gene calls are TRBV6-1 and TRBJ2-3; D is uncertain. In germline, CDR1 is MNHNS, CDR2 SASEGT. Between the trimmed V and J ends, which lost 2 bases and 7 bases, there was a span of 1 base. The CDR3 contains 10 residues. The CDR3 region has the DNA TGTGCCAGCAGTGAATATACGCAGTATTTT. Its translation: CASSEYTQYF.

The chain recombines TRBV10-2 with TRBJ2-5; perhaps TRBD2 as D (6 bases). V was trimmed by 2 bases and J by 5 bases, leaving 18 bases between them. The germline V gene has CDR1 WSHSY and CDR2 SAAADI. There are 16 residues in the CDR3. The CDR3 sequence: CASSEPTLAGKETQYF. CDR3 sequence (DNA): TGCGCCAGCAGTGAGCCAACCCTGGCGGGGAAGGAGACCCAGTACTTC.

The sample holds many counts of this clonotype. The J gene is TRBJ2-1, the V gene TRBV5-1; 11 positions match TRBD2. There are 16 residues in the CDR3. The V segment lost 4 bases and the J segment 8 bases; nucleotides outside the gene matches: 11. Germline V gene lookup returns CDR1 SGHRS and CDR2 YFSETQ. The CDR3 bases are TGCGCCAGCAGCCCGGAGATAGCGGGGGGGCTTGATGAGCAGTTCTTC. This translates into CASSPEIAGGLDEQFF.

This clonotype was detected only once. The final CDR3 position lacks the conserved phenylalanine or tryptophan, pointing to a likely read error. The CDR3 here is CSAGDGRTSGNTIYL. For the CDR3, the DNA is TGCAGTGCTGGAGATGGACGGACCTCTGGAAACACCATATATCTT. This chain links TRBV20-1 with TRBJ1-3; D ambiguous. The CDR3 runs 15 residues. Germline CDR1 DFQATT, CDR2 SNEGSKA (reference sequence).

CDR3 loop: CATSGSGLHYEQYF. The CDR3 nucleotides are TGTGCCACCAGTGGTTCGGGACTACACTACGAGCAGTACTTC. The chain carries TRBV24-1 and TRBJ2-7; 7 nucleotides agree with TRBD2. The germline gives CDR1 KGHDR, CDR2 SFDVKD. This CDR3 spans 14 amino acids. V was clipped by 5 bases and J by 3 bases; unmatched bases: 6.

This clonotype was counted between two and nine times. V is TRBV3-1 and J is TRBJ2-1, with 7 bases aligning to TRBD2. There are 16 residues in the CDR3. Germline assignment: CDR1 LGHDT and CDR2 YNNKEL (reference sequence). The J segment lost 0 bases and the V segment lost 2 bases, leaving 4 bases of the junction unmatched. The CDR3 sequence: CASSQPTSDSYNEQFF. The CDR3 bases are TGTGCCAGCAGCCAACCTACTAGCGACTCCTACAATGAGCAGTTCTTC.

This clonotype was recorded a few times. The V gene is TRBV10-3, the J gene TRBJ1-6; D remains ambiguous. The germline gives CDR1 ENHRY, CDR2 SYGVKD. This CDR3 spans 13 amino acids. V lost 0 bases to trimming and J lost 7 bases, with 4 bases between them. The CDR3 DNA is TGTGCCATCAGTGAGTCGACGAATTCACCCCTCCACTTT. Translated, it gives CAISESTNSPLHF.

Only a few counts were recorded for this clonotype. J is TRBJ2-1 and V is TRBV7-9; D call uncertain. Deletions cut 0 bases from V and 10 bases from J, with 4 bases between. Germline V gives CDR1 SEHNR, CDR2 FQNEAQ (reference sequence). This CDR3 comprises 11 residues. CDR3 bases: TGTGCCAGCAGCTTAGCGGGGGAGCAGTTCTTC. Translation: CASSLAGEQFF.

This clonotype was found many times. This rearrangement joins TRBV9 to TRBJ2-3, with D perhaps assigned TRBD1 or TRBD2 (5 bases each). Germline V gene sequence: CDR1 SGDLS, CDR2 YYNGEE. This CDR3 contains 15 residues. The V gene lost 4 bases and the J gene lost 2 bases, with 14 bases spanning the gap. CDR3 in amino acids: CASSTTGGSTDTQYF. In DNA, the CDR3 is TGTGCCAGCAGCACTACAGGAGGATCCACAGATACGCAGTATTTT.

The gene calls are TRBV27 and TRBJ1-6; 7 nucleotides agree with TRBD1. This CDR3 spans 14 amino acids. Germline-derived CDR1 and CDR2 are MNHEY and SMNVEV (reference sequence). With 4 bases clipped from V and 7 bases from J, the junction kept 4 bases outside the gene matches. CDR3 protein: CASSWGTANSPLHF. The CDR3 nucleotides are TGTGCCAGCAGTTGGGGGACAGCGAATTCACCCCTCCACTTT.

The CDR3 loop is CASSLRDSTEAFF. The CDR3 DNA follows: TGTGCCAGTAGTTTACGGGACAGCACTGAAGCTTTCTTT. J is TRBJ1-1 and V is TRBV19; 7 bases are a match to TRBD1. Trimming cost V 5 bases and J 4 bases; bases outside gene matches: 4. Germline lookup yields CDR1 LNHDA and CDR2 SQIVND (reference sequence). The CDR3 totals 13 residues.